Listed below are T cell receptor beta chains from one sample, sequenced in a study of spatial heterogeneity in lung cancer. TCRdb reanalysed the 5' RACE reads using MiXCR and keeps one entry per CDR3 protein. The sample lists tens of thousands of distinct CDR3 sequences, 12% occurring once. Sample: PBMCs, taken at follow-up. The source of these receptors is a male donor with early-stage non-small cell lung cancer. Both conserved end residues are part of each CDR3. Fields, in order: D gene, CDR3 length, clone size, V gene, J gene, CDR3 DNA, CDR3 protein. D genes are given only for firm matches. For some rows the clone size is stated as once, few or many, or as a class when expanded; others skip it.

d_gene: TRBD2
len: 14
abundance: -
v_gene: TRBV25-1
j_gene: TRBJ2-1
CDR3nt: TGTGCCAGCGAGCGGGATATCTCCTACAATGAGCAGTTCTTC
CDR3aa: CASERDISYNEQFF

d_gene: -
len: 12
abundance: many
v_gene: TRBV7-9
j_gene: TRBJ2-5
CDR3nt: TGTGCCGGACGGGGGCCCCAAGAGACCCAGTACTTC
CDR3aa: CAGRGPQETQYF

d_gene: -
len: 13
abundance: many
v_gene: TRBV7-9
j_gene: TRBJ1-1
CDR3nt: TGTGCCAGCAGCCCGAAGCGGAACACTGAAGCTTTCTTT
CDR3aa: CASSPKRNTEAFF

d_gene: -
len: 14
abundance: many
v_gene: TRBV18
j_gene: TRBJ2-7
CDR3nt: TGTGCCAGCTCACCCGCGGCAGGGTTAGGTGAGCAGTACTTC
CDR3aa: CASSPAAGLGEQYF

d_gene: TRBD1
len: 13
abundance: many
v_gene: TRBV30
j_gene: TRBJ1-4
CDR3nt: TGTGCCTGGACGACAGGGGTGGAGAAAAAACTGTTTTTT
CDR3aa: CAWTTGVEKKLFF

d_gene: TRBD1
len: 19
abundance: many
v_gene: TRBV6-5
j_gene: TRBJ2-1
CDR3nt: TGTGCCAGCAGTCCAAGACGGGGGACAGGCCTAAGCTCCTACAATGAGCAGTTCTTC
CDR3aa: CASSPRRGTGLSSYNEQFF

d_gene: TRBD1
len: 13
abundance: few
v_gene: TRBV18
j_gene: TRBJ1-5
CDR3nt: TGTGCCAGCACCAGGGGGAGCAATCAGCCCCAGCATTTT
CDR3aa: CASTRGSNQPQHF

d_gene: TRBD1
len: 15
abundance: few
v_gene: TRBV20-1
j_gene: TRBJ2-7
CDR3nt: TGCAGTGCCATCGACACCGGGACAGATCTATACGAGCAGTACTTC
CDR3aa: CSAIDTGTDLYEQYF

d_gene: -
len: 12
abundance: many
v_gene: TRBV20-1
j_gene: TRBJ1-1
CDR3nt: TGCAGTGCTCCCCTAGGGGGGGGAGAAGCTTTCTTT
CDR3aa: CSAPLGGGEAFF

d_gene: -
len: 12
abundance: few
v_gene: TRBV20-1
j_gene: TRBJ2-7
CDR3nt: TGCAGTGCTATTACGGGGGTCCCCGAGCAGTACTTC
CDR3aa: CSAITGVPEQYF

d_gene: TRBD2
len: 15
abundance: many
v_gene: TRBV3-1
j_gene: TRBJ2-7
CDR3nt: TGTGCCAGCAGCCGGACCACTAGCGGTGCCTACGAGCAGTACTTC
CDR3aa: CASSRTTSGAYEQYF

d_gene: -
len: 12
abundance: many
v_gene: TRBV7-8
j_gene: TRBJ2-3
CDR3nt: TGTGCCAGCAGCTTAGTCCCCGATACGCAGTATTTT
CDR3aa: CASSLVPDTQYF

d_gene: -
len: 13
abundance: many
v_gene: TRBV5-4
j_gene: TRBJ1-4
CDR3nt: TGTGCCAGCAGCTTGAATAATGAGGAAAAACTGTTTTTT
CDR3aa: CASSLNNEEKLFF

d_gene: -
len: 14
abundance: many
v_gene: TRBV19
j_gene: TRBJ1-2
CDR3nt: TGTGCCAGTAGTCTGTCTCAGACTCTCTATGGCTACACCTTC
CDR3aa: CASSLSQTLYGYTF

d_gene: TRBD1
len: 17
abundance: many
v_gene: TRBV29-1
j_gene: TRBJ2-6
CDR3nt: TGCAGCGTTAAGATCGGGACAGGGGGCCCTGGGGCCAACGTCCTGACTTTC
CDR3aa: CSVKIGTGGPGANVLTF

d_gene: -
len: 15
abundance: many
v_gene: TRBV5-1
j_gene: TRBJ2-7
CDR3nt: TGCGCCAGCAGCTTGGCCACAGGGACATACTACGAGCAGTACTTC
CDR3aa: CASSLATGTYYEQYF

d_gene: -
len: 14
abundance: many
v_gene: TRBV4-3
j_gene: TRBJ1-1
CDR3nt: TGCGCCAGCAGCCAAGATCGTGGTGAGGCTGAAGCTTTCTTT
CDR3aa: CASSQDRGEAEAFF

d_gene: -
len: 14
abundance: few
v_gene: TRBV2
j_gene: TRBJ1-2
CDR3nt: TGTGCCAGCTACCGGGACGCTGACCGTGATCGCTACACCTTC
CDR3aa: CASYRDADRDRYTF

d_gene: -
len: 14
abundance: many
v_gene: TRBV6-5
j_gene: TRBJ1-1
CDR3nt: TGTGCCAGCAGTTTGTTGCAGCTGAACACTGAAGCTTTCTTT
CDR3aa: CASSLLQLNTEAFF

d_gene: TRBD2
len: 13
abundance: few
v_gene: TRBV25-1
j_gene: TRBJ2-7
CDR3nt: TGTGCCAGCAGTTTGTGGGAGGGTTACGAGCAGTACTTC
CDR3aa: CASSLWEGYEQYF

d_gene: -
len: 12
abundance: many
v_gene: TRBV11-1
j_gene: TRBJ2-3
CDR3nt: TGTGCCAGCAGCTTAATAGGAGATACGCAGTATTTT
CDR3aa: CASSLIGDTQYF

d_gene: -
len: 13
abundance: -
v_gene: TRBV4-3
j_gene: TRBJ2-3
CDR3nt: TGCGCCAGCAGCCAAGATCGGCGAGATACGCAGTATTTT
CDR3aa: CASSQDRRDTQYF

d_gene: TRBD2
len: 14
abundance: -
v_gene: TRBV7-9
j_gene: TRBJ2-5
CDR3nt: TGTGCCAGCAGAGATTGGGAGGGCGGAGAGACCCAGTACTTC
CDR3aa: CASRDWEGGETQYF

d_gene: -
len: 10
abundance: many
v_gene: TRBV30
j_gene: TRBJ1-2
CDR3nt: TGTGCCTGGAGAAAGGGTGGCTACACCTTC
CDR3aa: CAWRKGGYTF

d_gene: TRBD2
len: 13
abundance: -
v_gene: TRBV20-1
j_gene: TRBJ2-1
CDR3nt: TGCAGTGCTGTCAGCGGGGATAACAATGAGCAGTTCTTC
CDR3aa: CSAVSGDNNEQFF

d_gene: TRBD1
len: 14
abundance: few
v_gene: TRBV25-1
j_gene: TRBJ1-2
CDR3nt: TGTGCCAGCAGTGAAGGGGACAGGGTATATGGCTACACCTTC
CDR3aa: CASSEGDRVYGYTF

d_gene: -
len: 13
abundance: many
v_gene: TRBV5-1
j_gene: TRBJ1-2
CDR3nt: TGCGCCAGCAGCTTGGACGGAGACTATGGCTACACCTTC
CDR3aa: CASSLDGDYGYTF

d_gene: TRBD1
len: 15
abundance: many
v_gene: TRBV6-2/TRBV6-3
j_gene: TRBJ1-1
CDR3nt: TGTGCCAGCAACTCGCAGCAGGGGGGCCGCACTGAAGCTTTCTTT
CDR3aa: CASNSQQGGRTEAFF

d_gene: -
len: 15
abundance: few
v_gene: TRBV4-1
j_gene: TRBJ2-5
CDR3nt: TGCGCCAGCAGCCTTATTCAGGGGGGACCAGAGACCCAGTACTTC
CDR3aa: CASSLIQGGPETQYF

d_gene: -
len: 15
abundance: -
v_gene: TRBV6-5
j_gene: TRBJ2-2
CDR3nt: TGTGCCAGCAGTTACTCTGGGGAATGGGGCGGGGAGCTGTTTTTT
CDR3aa: CASSYSGEWGGELFF

d_gene: TRBD2
len: 17
abundance: few
v_gene: TRBV5-1
j_gene: TRBJ2-1
CDR3nt: TGCGCCAGCAGCATACTAGCGGGAGGAATGTACTACAATGAGCAGTTCTTC
CDR3aa: CASSILAGGMYYNEQFF

d_gene: -
len: 15
abundance: many
v_gene: TRBV19
j_gene: TRBJ1-6
CDR3nt: TGTGCCAGTAGGAACACGGCATTGTTGGGATCTCCCCTCCACTTT
CDR3aa: CASRNTALLGSPLHF

d_gene: -
len: 14
abundance: many
v_gene: TRBV29-1
j_gene: TRBJ1-4
CDR3nt: TGCAGCGCCAACCGCGGGGGGGCTAATGAAAAACTGTTTTTT
CDR3aa: CSANRGGANEKLFF

d_gene: TRBD1
len: 13
abundance: -
v_gene: TRBV7-2
j_gene: TRBJ2-5
CDR3nt: TGTGCCAGCAGCTTCCAGGGGGCAGAGACCCAGTACTTC
CDR3aa: CASSFQGAETQYF

d_gene: TRBD2
len: 15
abundance: many
v_gene: TRBV3-1
j_gene: TRBJ2-7
CDR3nt: TGTGCCAGCAGCCCCCATCCGAGCGGGAGGGGGGAGCAGTACTTC
CDR3aa: CASSPHPSGRGEQYF

d_gene: TRBD2
len: 16
abundance: -
v_gene: TRBV5-1
j_gene: TRBJ2-6
CDR3nt: TGCGCCAGCAGCTTGGTAGCGGGATCTGGGGCCAACGTCCTGACTTTC
CDR3aa: CASSLVAGSGANVLTF

d_gene: TRBD2
len: 16
abundance: few
v_gene: TRBV19
j_gene: TRBJ2-5
CDR3nt: TGTGCCAGTAGTCCCGGACTAGCGGGTAAACAAGAGACCCAGTACTTC
CDR3aa: CASSPGLAGKQETQYF

d_gene: -
len: 17
abundance: few
v_gene: TRBV5-1
j_gene: TRBJ1-6
CDR3nt: TGCGCCAGCAGCTTGGTCCCCCCGGGACTGAATAATTCACCCCTCCACTTT
CDR3aa: CASSLVPPGLNNSPLHF

d_gene: -
len: 16
abundance: many
v_gene: TRBV7-3
j_gene: TRBJ2-3
CDR3nt: TGTGCCAGCAGCTTAGGCCCGGGGGAAAGGGCAGATACGCAGTATTTT
CDR3aa: CASSLGPGERADTQYF

d_gene: TRBD1
len: 13
abundance: -
v_gene: TRBV7-2
j_gene: TRBJ2-3
CDR3nt: TGTGCCAGCAGAGGGACAGTTGGGGATACGCAGTATTTT
CDR3aa: CASRGTVGDTQYF

d_gene: -
len: 15
abundance: many
v_gene: TRBV5-1
j_gene: TRBJ1-2
CDR3nt: TGCGCCAGCAGCACAGGTCCTACAGTGGGCTATGGCTACACCTTC
CDR3aa: CASSTGPTVGYGYTF

d_gene: -
len: 15
abundance: many
v_gene: TRBV14
j_gene: TRBJ1-1
CDR3nt: TGTGCCAGCAGCCAAGCAGGCAGATTGAACACTGAAGCTTTCTTT
CDR3aa: CASSQAGRLNTEAFF

d_gene: -
len: 17
abundance: -
v_gene: TRBV6-2/TRBV6-3
j_gene: TRBJ1-1
CDR3nt: TGTGCCAGCAGTTACCCGTCCTTAAGAGGGCGGAACACTGAAGCTTTCTTT
CDR3aa: CASSYPSLRGRNTEAFF

d_gene: -
len: 14
abundance: few
v_gene: TRBV15
j_gene: TRBJ2-7
CDR3nt: TGTGCCACCAGCAGAGGGGACGCACCCTACGAGCAGTACTTC
CDR3aa: CATSRGDAPYEQYF